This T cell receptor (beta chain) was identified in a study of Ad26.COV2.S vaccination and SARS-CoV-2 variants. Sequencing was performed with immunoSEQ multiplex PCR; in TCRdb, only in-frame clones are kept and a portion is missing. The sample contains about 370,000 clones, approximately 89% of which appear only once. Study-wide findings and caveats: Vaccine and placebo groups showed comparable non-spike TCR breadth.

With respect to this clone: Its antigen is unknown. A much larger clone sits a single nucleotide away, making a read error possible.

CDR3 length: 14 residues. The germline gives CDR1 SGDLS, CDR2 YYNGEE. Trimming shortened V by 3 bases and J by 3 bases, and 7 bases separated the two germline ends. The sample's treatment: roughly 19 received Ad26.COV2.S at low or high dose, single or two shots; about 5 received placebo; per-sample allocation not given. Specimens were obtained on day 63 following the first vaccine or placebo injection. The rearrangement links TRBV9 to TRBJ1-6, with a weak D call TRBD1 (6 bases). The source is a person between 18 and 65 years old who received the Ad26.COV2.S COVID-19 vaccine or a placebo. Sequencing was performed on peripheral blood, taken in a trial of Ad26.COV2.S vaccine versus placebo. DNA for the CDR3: TGTGCCAGCAGCGCGGACAGCTATAATTCACCCCTCCACTTT. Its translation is CASSADSYNSPLHF.